This is a list of T cell receptor beta chains from one sample in a study of blood T cell repertoires in COVID-19. Produced via immunoSEQ multiplex PCR; TCRdb's table is partial and in-frame only. The sample has approximately 88,000 clones; more than 75% are singletons. Input material: peripheral blood. Receptors originate from a woman in her 70s with acute or convalescent COVID-19. CDR3s include the opening cysteine and the closing phenylalanine or tryptophan. A D gene is named only where the DNA matches it firmly. Size values are once, few and many counts, or a class for expanded clones, and some rows have none.

NA | TRBD2 | TRBJ2-5 | TRBV5-8 | TGTGCCAGCAGCTTCGGGACTACTCACGGTGGGGCCCAGTACTTC | CASSFGTTHGGAQYF
NA | TRBD2 | TRBJ2-1 | TRBV27 | TGTGCCAGCAGTTTATTGCCAGCGGGAGTTAATGAGCAGTTCTTC | CASSLLPAGVNEQFF
once | TRBD1 | TRBJ2-3 | TRBV6-2/TRBV6-3 | TGTGCCAGCAGTTACCTCGGCAGGGGGCGAGATACGCAGTATTTT | CASSYLGRGRDTQYF
few | NA | TRBJ1-2 | TRBV3-1/TRBV3-2 | TGTGCCAGCAGCCCGCTCCCCAGGGGCGGCTATGGCTACACCTTC | CASSPLPRGGYGYTF
NA | NA | TRBJ2-1 | TRBV5-1 | TGCGCCAGCAGCTTCCCACGGTACAATGAGCAGTTCTTC | CASSFPRYNEQFF
NA | TRBD2 | TRBJ2-1 | TRBV5-4 | TGTGCCAGCAGCTTGGTAGCGGGAGGTCTCTCCTACAATGAGCAGTTCTTC | CASSLVAGGLSYNEQFF
NA | TRBD2 | TRBJ2-5 | TRBV30 | TGTGCCTGGAGTGGGTCTAGCGGGAGACAAGAGACCCAGTACTTC | CAWSGSSGRQETQYF
few | TRBD2 | TRBJ2-1 | TRBV6-2/TRBV6-3 | TGTGCCAGCAGCCCCCCCGTGAGCGGGAGTATGGATGAGCAGTTCTTC | CASSPPVSGSMDEQFF
NA | TRBD1 | TRBJ1-4 | TRBV6-5 | TGTGCCAGCAGTTTAACTACCGGGACAGTAAACGAAAAACTGTTTTTT | CASSLTTGTVNEKLFF
NA | NA | TRBJ2-5 | TRBV20-1 | TGCAGTGCTAGTAGCGACAGGCCCCTCGGGGAGACCCAGTACTTC | CSASSDRPLGETQYF
NA | TRBD1 | TRBJ1-5 | TRBV4-1 | TGCGCCAGCAGCCAGGGCCAGGGGGCGGTTCAGCCCCAGCATTTT | CASSQGQGAVQPQHF
NA | TRBD2 | TRBJ2-1 | TRBV6-4 | TGTGCCAGCAGTCCCGGGACTAGCGGGAGTGGGAGGGATGAGCAGTTCTTC | CASSPGTSGSGRDEQFF
NA | NA | TRBJ2-5 | TRBV5-5 | TGTGCCAGCAGCTTTGGCGGGATCCTCCAAGAGACCCAGTACTTC | CASSFGGILQETQYF
NA | TRBD1 | TRBJ2-4 | TRBV2 | TGTGCCAGCAGGAGGGGAGACAGGGGGGTAATCGACATTCAGTACTTC | CASRRGDRGVIDIQYF
once | TRBD1 | TRBJ1-5 | TRBV6-2/TRBV6-3 | TGTGCCAGCAGTTACCTGGCAGGACAGGGTAGTCAGCCCCAGCATTTT | CASSYLAGQGSQPQHF
once | TRBD2 | TRBJ2-5 | TRBV6-5 | TGTGCCAGCAGTCTTAGCGGGGGGCAAGAGACCCAGTACTTC | CASSLSGGQETQYF
NA | NA | TRBJ1-1 | TRBV7-6 | TGTGCCAGCAGCTTAGACAGGAACCAGAACACTGAAGCTTTCTTT | CASSLDRNQNTEAFF
NA | TRBD1 | TRBJ1-2 | TRBV7-8 | TGTGCCAGCAGCTTTAGATACCGGGACAGGGGGCGCGACTATGGCTACACCTTC | CASSFRYRDRGRDYGYTF
once | TRBD2 | TRBJ2-3 | TRBV5-1 | TGCGCCAGCAGCTTGCGTCTAGCGGGGGGGGTCACTAGCACAGATACGCAGTATTTT | CASSLRLAGGVTSTDTQYF
NA | NA | TRBJ2-3 | TRBV13 | TGTGCCAGCAGTCCCCTTAGCACAGATACGCAGTATTTT | CASSPLSTDTQYF
NA | NA | TRBJ1-5 | TRBV5-1 | TGCGCCAGCGCCCGGGATAGCAATCAGCCCCAGCATTTT | CASARDSNQPQHF
NA | NA | TRBJ1-2 | TRBV5-8 | TGTGCCAGCAGCTTGTTCAGGGATGGCTACACCTTC | CASSLFRDGYTF
NA | NA | TRBJ1-5 | TRBV18 | TGTGCCAGCTCACCACCGGAGAATCAGCCCCAGCATTTT | CASSPPENQPQHF
NA | NA | TRBJ2-5 | TRBV7-2 | TGTGCCAGCAGCCCACGAGGTCCTGGCTCACAGTACTTC | CASSPRGPGSQYF
few | NA | TRBJ1-2 | TRBV6-1 | TGTGCCAGCAGTGAAGCCGGTAACTATGGCTACACCTTC | CASSEAGNYGYTF
NA | NA | TRBJ1-1 | TRBV19 | TGTGCCAGTAGTACCGAACAGGGAATCGCTAGCACTGAAGCTTTCTTT | CASSTEQGIASTEAFF
NA | NA | TRBJ2-5 | TRBV2 | TGTGCCAGCGCCGTGCAGGGGTCCACAGAGACCCAGTACTTC | CASAVQGSTETQYF
NA | TRBD1 | TRBJ2-1 | TRBV5-1 | TGCGCCAGCACCCAGGGGGTTACCTACAATGAGCAGTTCTTC | CASTQGVTYNEQFF
NA | TRBD2 | TRBJ2-4 | TRBV10-1 | TGCGCCAGCAGTGAACTAGCGGAAGGACGGCTCGCCAAAAACATTCAGTACTTC | CASSELAEGRLAKNIQYF
NA | TRBD1 | TRBJ2-5 | TRBV20-1 | TGCAGTGCTCGTGAGAACAGGGGAACCAGGGAGACCCAGTACTTC | CSARENRGTRETQYF
few | TRBD1 | TRBJ1-4 | TRBV9 | TGTGCCAGCAGCGTAGGGACAGGGGGCACTAATGAAAAACTGTTTTTT | CASSVGTGGTNEKLFF
NA | NA | TRBJ1-2 | TRBV6-5 | TGTGCCAGCAGCTCCGACAGGACCTATGGCTACACCTTC | CASSSDRTYGYTF
NA | NA | TRBJ1-4 | TRBV6-1 | TGTGCCAGCAGTGAAGCGCGGCAGGGTAATGAAAAACTGTTTTTT | CASSEARQGNEKLFF
NA | NA | TRBJ1-2 | TRBV5-1 | TGCGCCAGCAGCTTGGATCAGTATGGCTACACCTTC | CASSLDQYGYTF
NA | TRBD2 | TRBJ2-1 | TRBV11-3 | TGTGCCAGCAGCTCCCCCACCGGGACTAGCGCCGGGTATGAGCAGTTCTTC | CASSSPTGTSAGYEQFF
NA | NA | TRBJ2-3 | TRBV24-1 | TGTGCCACCAGTGATCGACAGGACCTCACAGATACGCAGTATTTT | CATSDRQDLTDTQYF
NA | NA | TRBJ2-6 | TRBV28 | TGTGCCAGCAGTTTACTTCTGGTTAGAGGCTCTGGGGCCAACGTCCTGACTTTC | CASSLLLVRGSGANVLTF
few | TRBD2 | TRBJ2-5 | TRBV4-3 | TGCGCCAGCAGCCAGCGGACTAGCGGGGAGGGGATCCAAGAGACCCAGTACTTC | CASSQRTSGEGIQETQYF